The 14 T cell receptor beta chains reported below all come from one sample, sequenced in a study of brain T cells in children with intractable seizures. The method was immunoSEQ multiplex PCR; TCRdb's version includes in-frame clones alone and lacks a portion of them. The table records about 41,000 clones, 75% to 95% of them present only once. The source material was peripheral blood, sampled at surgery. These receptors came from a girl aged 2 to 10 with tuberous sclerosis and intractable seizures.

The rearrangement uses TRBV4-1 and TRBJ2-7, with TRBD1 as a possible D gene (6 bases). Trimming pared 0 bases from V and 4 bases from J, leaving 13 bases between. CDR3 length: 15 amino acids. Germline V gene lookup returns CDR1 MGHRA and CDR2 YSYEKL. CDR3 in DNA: TGCGCCAGCAGCCAAGAGGGGGCAGATTCGTACGAGCAGTACTTC. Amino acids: CASSQEGADSYEQYF.

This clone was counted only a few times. CDR3 loop: CASRALQGGTEAFF. The CDR3 coding sequence is TGTGCCAGCAGAGCCCTTCAGGGTGGAACTGAAGCTTTCTTT. The V gene is TRBV2, the J gene TRBJ1-1; maybe TRBD1 (5 bases). Germline lookup yields CDR1 SNHLY and CDR2 FYNNEI. The CDR3 runs to 14 residues. The V end lost 6 bases, the J end lost 5 bases, and 16 bases lay between the germline ends.

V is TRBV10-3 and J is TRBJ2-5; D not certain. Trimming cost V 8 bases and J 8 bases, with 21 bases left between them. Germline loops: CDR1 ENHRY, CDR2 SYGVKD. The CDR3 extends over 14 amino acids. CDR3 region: CAIGVTGKEFTQYF. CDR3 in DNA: TGTGCCATCGGGGTGACTGGGAAGGAGTTCACCCAGTACTTC.

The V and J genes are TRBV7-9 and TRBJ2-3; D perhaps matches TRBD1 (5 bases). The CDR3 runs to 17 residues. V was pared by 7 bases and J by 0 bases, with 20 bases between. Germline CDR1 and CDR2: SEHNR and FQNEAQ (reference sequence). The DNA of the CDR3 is TGTGCCAGCACCACGGGTGGGGCCAAGCAAAGCACAGATACGCAGTATTTT. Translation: CASTTGGAKQSTDTQYF. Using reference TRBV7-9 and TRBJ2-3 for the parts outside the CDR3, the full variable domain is DTGVSQNPRHKITKRGQNVTFRCDPISEHNRLYWYRQTLGQGPEFLTYFQNEAQLEKSRLLSDRFSAERPKGSFSTLEIQRTEQGDSAMYLCASTTGGAKQSTDTQYFGPGTRLTVL.

The CDR3 DNA follows: TGTGCCAGCAGCTTACATACAGCCTTGGGCACTGAAGCTTTCTTT. This gives the protein CASSLHTALGTEAFF. The chain uses TRBV7-2 and TRBJ1-1; D remains unclear. V lost 2 bases, J lost 4 bases, and 14 bases lay in between. This CDR3 region has 15 residues. In germline, CDR1 is SGHTA, CDR2 FQGNSA.

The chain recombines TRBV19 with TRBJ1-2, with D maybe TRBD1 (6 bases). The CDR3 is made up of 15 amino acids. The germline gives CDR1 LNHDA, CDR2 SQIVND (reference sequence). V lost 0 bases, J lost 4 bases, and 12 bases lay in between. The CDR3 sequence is CASSIEPGASYGYTF. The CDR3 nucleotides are TGTGCCAGTAGTATAGAGCCGGGGGCGAGCTATGGCTACACCTTC. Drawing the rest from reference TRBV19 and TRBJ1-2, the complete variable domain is DGGITQSPKYLFRKEGQNVTLSCEQNLNHDAMYWYRQDPGQGLRLIYYSQIVNDFQKGDIAEGYSVSREKKESFPLTVTSAQKNPTAFYLCASSIEPGASYGYTFGSGTRLTVV.

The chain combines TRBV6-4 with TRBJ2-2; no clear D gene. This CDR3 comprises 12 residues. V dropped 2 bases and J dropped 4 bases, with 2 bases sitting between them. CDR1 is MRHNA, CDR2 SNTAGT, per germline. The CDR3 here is CASSDSTGELFF. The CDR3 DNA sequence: TGTGCCAGCAGTGACAGCACCGGGGAGCTGTTTTTT.

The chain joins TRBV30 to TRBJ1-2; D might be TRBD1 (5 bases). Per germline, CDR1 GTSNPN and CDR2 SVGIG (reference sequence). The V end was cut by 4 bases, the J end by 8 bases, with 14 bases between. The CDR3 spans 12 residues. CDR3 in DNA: TGTGCCTGGACGATGGGGGTGGTGGGCTACACCTTC. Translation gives CAWTMGVVGYTF.

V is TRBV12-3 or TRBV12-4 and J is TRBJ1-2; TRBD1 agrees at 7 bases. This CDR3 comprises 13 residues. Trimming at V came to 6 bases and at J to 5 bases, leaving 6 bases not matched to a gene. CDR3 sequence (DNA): TGTGCCAGCAGCGCGGGACAGATATATGGCTACACCTTC. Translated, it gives CASSAGQIYGYTF.

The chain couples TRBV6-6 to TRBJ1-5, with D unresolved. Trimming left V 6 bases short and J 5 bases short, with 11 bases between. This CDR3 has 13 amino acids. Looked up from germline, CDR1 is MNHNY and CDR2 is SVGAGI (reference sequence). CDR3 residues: CASSVLIHQPQHF. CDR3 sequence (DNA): TGTGCCAGCAGCGTCCTAATCCATCAGCCCCAGCATTTT.

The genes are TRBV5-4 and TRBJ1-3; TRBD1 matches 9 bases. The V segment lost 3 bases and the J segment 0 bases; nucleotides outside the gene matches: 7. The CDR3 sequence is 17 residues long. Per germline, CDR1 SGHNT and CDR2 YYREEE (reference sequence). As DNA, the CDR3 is TGTGCCAGCAGCTACGGACAGGGGAACTTCTCTGGAAACACCATATATTTT. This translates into CASSYGQGNFSGNTIYF.

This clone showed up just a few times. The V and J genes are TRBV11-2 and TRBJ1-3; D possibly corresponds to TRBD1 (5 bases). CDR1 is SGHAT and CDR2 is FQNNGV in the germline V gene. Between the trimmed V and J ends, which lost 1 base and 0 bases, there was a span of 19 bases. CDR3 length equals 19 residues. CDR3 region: CASSLAPGTAKSSGNTIYF. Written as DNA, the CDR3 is TGTGCCAGCAGCTTAGCCCCAGGGACGGCGAAGAGCTCTGGAAACACCATATATTTT.

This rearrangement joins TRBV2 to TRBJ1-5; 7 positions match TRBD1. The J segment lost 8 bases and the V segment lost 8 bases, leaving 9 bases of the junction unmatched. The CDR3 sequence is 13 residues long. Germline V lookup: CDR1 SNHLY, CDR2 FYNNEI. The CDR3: CASAKGALEPQHF. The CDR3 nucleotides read TGTGCCAGCGCGAAGGGGGCTCTGGAGCCCCAGCATTTT.

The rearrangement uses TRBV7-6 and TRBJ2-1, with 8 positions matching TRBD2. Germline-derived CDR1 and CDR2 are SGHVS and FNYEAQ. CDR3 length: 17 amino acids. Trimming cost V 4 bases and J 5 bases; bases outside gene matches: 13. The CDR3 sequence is CASSSRKSGGVNNEQFF. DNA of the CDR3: TGTGCCAGCAGCTCTCGGAAATCCGGGGGGGTTAACAATGAGCAGTTCTTC.